In its sample, the clone carrying this TCR beta chain was seen a few times. Its antigen is as yet unknown. Making TCR cDNA involved 5'RACE template switching, which added UMIs and a universal primer site. Each CDR3 protein gets one entry after TCRdb re-called the 5' RACE reads with MiXCR. This sample has 250,000 to 300,000 distinct CDR3 sequences, with 8.7% found just once. The source of the sample is a study of T cells after yellow fever vaccination. V dropped 5 bases and J dropped 3 bases, with 11 bases sitting between them. The CDR3 is 13 residues long. General study results and limits: Abundant clonotypes from the bulk population could get into FACS-sorted repertoires as contaminants. Most primary-vaccination clones recurred post-booster (under 98% CD4, about 87% CD8). Shared CD4/CD8 clonotypes were a small share, likely from convergent recombination.

The receptor was isolated from a man aged 18 to 30 who received the YFV17D yellow fever vaccine. This sample comprised CD4+ T cells sorted from PBMCs, obtained 5 days after the yellow fever booster vaccination. V gene TRBV12-3 or TRBV12-4 combines with J gene TRBJ2-7; a weak D match, TRBD2 (6 bases). DNA for the CDR3: TGTGCCAGCAGTATTGGACTAAGCTACGAGCAGTACTTC. This sequence encodes CASSIGLSYEQYF.